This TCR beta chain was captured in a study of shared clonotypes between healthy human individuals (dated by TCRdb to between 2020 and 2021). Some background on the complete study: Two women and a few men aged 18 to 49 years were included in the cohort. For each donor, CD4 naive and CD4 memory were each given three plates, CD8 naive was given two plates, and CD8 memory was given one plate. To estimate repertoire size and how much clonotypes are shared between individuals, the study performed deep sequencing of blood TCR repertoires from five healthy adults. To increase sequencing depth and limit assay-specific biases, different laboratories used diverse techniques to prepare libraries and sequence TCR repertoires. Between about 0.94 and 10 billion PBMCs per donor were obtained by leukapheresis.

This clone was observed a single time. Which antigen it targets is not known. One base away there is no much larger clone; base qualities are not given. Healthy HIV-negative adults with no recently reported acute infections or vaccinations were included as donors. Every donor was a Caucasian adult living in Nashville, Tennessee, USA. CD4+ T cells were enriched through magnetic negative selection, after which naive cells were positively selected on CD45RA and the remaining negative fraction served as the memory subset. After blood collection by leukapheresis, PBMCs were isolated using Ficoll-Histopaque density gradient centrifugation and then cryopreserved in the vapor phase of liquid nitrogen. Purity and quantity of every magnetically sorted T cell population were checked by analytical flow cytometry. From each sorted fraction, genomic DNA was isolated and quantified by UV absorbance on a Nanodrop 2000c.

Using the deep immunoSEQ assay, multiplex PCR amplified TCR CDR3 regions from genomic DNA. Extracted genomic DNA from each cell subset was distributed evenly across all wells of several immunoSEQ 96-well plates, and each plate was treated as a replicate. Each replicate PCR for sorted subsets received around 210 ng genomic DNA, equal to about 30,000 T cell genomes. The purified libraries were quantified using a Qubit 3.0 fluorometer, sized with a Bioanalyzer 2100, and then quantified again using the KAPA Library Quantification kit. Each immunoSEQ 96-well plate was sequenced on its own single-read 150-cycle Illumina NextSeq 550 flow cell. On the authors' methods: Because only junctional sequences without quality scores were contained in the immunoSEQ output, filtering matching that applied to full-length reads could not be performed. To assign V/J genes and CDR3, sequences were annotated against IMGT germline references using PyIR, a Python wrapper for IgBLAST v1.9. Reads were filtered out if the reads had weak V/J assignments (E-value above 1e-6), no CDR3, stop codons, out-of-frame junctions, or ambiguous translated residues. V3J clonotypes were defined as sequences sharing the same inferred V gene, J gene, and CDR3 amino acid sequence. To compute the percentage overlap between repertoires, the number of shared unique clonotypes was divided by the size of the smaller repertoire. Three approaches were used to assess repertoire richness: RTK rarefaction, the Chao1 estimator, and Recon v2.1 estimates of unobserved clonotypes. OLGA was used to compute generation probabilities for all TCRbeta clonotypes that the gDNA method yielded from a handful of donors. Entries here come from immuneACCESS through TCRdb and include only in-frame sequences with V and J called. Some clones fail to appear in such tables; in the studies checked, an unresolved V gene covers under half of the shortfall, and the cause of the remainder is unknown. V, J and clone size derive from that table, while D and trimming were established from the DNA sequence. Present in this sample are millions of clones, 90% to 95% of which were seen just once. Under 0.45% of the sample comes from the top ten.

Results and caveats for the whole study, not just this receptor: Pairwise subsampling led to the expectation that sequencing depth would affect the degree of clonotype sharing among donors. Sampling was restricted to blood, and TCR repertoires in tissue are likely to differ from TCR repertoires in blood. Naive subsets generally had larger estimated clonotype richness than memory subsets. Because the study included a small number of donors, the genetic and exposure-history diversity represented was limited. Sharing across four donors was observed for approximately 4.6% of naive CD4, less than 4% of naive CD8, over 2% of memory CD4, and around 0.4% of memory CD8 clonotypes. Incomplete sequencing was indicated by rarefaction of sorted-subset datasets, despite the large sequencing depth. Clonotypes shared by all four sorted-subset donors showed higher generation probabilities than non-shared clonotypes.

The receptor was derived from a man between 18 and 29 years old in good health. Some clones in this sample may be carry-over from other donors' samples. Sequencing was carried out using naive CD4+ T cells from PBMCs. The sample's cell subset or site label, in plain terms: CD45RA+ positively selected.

Here is the DNA: TGTGCCTGGAGTCCCCCCCCGGGGTGGGCTAACATTCAGTACTTC. Translated, it reads CAWSPPPGWANIQYF. The chain is encoded by TRBV30 joined to TRBJ2-4; a tentative D match to TRBD2 spans 5 bases. Deletion took 2 bases off V and 7 bases off J, with a span of 18 bases between the germline ends. The CDR3 starts with the cysteine, ends with the phenylalanine, and has 15 residues. Only the CDR3 part of the read is kept: 45 bases, read in frame from the first base. Taken from the germline V gene (reference sequence), the CDR1 and CDR2 loops are GTSNPN and SVGIG.